These 20 T cell receptor beta chains originate from one sample sequenced in a study of control samples from healthy donors and cancer patients. Assay: immunoSEQ multiplex PCR; the TCRdb copy retains only in-frame clones and omits some. This table holds some 220,000 clones, just under 95% found once. Specimen: blood. Receptor source: a man aged 45-65 years in good health.

This clone was found once. The chain carries TRBV6-1 and TRBJ1-1; the D is unclear. V was clipped by 1 base and J by 1 base, with 10 bases between them. From germline, CDR1 is MNHNS and CDR2 SASEGT. There are 15 residues in the CDR3. The DNA for the CDR3 is TGTGCCAGCAGTGAAGGTCGGGGTGGGAACACTGAAGCTTTCTTT. This codes for CASSEGRGGNTEAFF.

J is TRBJ1-4 and V is TRBV28, with 7 bases lining up with TRBD1. After removal of 6 bases from V and 4 bases from J, the junction contained 8 bases not matched to a gene. This CDR3 is built from 15 residues. Germline values: CDR1 MDHEN, CDR2 SYDVKM. The CDR3 nucleotides read TGTGCCAGCAGCTCCACAGGGGAGGGTAATGAAAAACTGTTTTTT. This translates into CASSSTGEGNEKLFF. Full variable domain (outside the CDR3, taken from reference TRBV28 and TRBJ1-4): DVKVTQSSRYLVKRTGEKVFLECVQDMDHENMFWYRQDPGLGLRLIYFSYDVKMKEKGDIPEGYSVSREKKERFSLILESASTNQTSMYLCASSSTGEGNEKLFFGSGTQLSVL.

The V call is TRBV5-1, the J call TRBJ1-2, with no clear D. The V gene's germline CDR1 is SGHRS and CDR2 YFSETQ. V was clipped by 1 base and J by 2 bases, with 9 bases between them. The CDR3 extends over 14 amino acids. As DNA, the CDR3 is TGCGCCAGCAGCTTGTCCCCCTCAAACTATGGCTACACCTTC. Its protein product is CASSLSPSNYGYTF.

The chain couples TRBV9 to TRBJ2-2; TRBD1 is a possible D gene (7 bases). This CDR3 has 15 residues. Deletions cut 0 bases from V and 5 bases from J, with 11 bases between. CDR1 SGDLS and CDR2 YYNGEE come from the germline V gene. CDR3 region: CASSVVSGGTGELFF. The CDR3 DNA reads as TGTGCCAGCAGCGTAGTGTCAGGGGGGACCGGGGAGCTGTTTTTT.

V and J are TRBV7-9 and TRBJ1-5, with a possible D match to TRBD1 (5 bases). The CDR3 is made up of 15 amino acids. V shed 1 base and J shed 1 base, with 8 bases lying between them. Germline CDR1 SEHNR, CDR2 FQNEAQ (reference sequence). For the CDR3, the DNA is TGTGCCAGCAGCTTAGGAGGGGCGAGCAATCAGCCCCAGCATTTT. Protein sequence: CASSLGGASNQPQHF.

The chain combines TRBV7-2 with TRBJ2-3; TRBD2 matches 10 bases. V was pared by 2 bases and J by 8 bases, with 13 bases of the junction left unmatched. The CDR3 is 17 amino acids. Looked up from germline, CDR1 is SGHTA and CDR2 is FQGNSA. As DNA, the CDR3 is TGTGCCAGCAGCTTAACGGCTAGCGGGGGTGTCCTCGGTACGCAGTATTTT. Translated, it gives CASSLTASGGVLGTQYF. The complete variable domain, with remaining parts taken from reference TRBV7-2 and TRBJ2-3, reads GAGVSQSPSNKVTEKGKDVELRCDPISGHTALYWYRQSLGQGLEFLIYFQGNSAPDKSGLPSDRFSAERTGGSVSTLTIQRTQQEDSAVYLCASSLTASGGVLGTQYFGPGTRLTVL.

The chain couples TRBV15 to TRBJ2-7; D is possibly TRBD1 (6 bases). This CDR3 has 15 residues. V lost 1 base and J lost 5, with 15 bases in between. Germline-derived CDR1 and CDR2 are LNHNV and YYDKDF (reference sequence). The CDR3: CATSRGPGRGDEQYV. The CDR3 nucleotides read TGTGCCACCAGCAGAGGGCCAGGCAGGGGCGACGAGCAGTACGTC.

The chain employs TRBV5-4 and TRBJ2-2; tentative D call: TRBD2 (7 bases). Germline lookup yields CDR1 SGHNT and CDR2 YYREEE (reference sequence). Deletions cut 4 bases from V and 4 bases from J, with 20 bases between. The CDR3 length is 17 residues. The CDR3 is CASSPGAGAQGTGELFF. CDR3 bases: TGTGCCAGCAGCCCAGGGGCGGGGGCGCAGGGCACCGGGGAGCTGTTTTTT.

The chain recombines TRBV12-3 or TRBV12-4 with TRBJ1-2, with D unclear. The CDR3 runs to 12 residues. The ends were cut back, 6 bases at V and 8 bases at J, with 13 bases in the middle. CDR3 sequence: CASSKGPMGYTF. The CDR3 nucleotides read TGTGCCAGCAGCAAAGGCCCTATGGGCTACACCTTC.

The gene calls are TRBV5-4 and TRBJ2-7, with D maybe TRBD1 (5 bases). The germline gives CDR1 SGHNT, CDR2 YYREEE (reference sequence). The length of the CDR3 is 14 residues. Trimming stripped 1 base from V and 5 bases from J, with 13 bases between. The CDR3 DNA reads TGTGCCAGCAGCTTGTATACAGGTACCAACGAGCAGTACTTC. This gives the protein CASSLYTGTNEQYF.

V is TRBV28 and J is TRBJ1-4, with 8 bases aligning to TRBD1. Germline V gene sequence: CDR1 MDHEN, CDR2 SYDVKM. V trimming: 5 bases; J trimming: 5 bases; junction bases outside the gene matches: 13. This CDR3 contains 17 residues. CDR3 amino acids: CASSPNRDRGANEKLFF. The CDR3, as DNA: TGTGCCAGCAGTCCTAATCGCGACAGGGGAGCGAATGAAAAACTGTTTTTT. The complete variable domain, with remaining parts taken from reference TRBV28 and TRBJ1-4, reads DVKVTQSSRYLVKRTGEKVFLECVQDMDHENMFWYRQDPGLGLRLIYFSYDVKMKEKGDIPEGYSVSREKKERFSLILESASTNQTSMYLCASSPNRDRGANEKLFFGSGTQLSVL.

J is TRBJ1-2 and V is TRBV18; 9 bases are a match to TRBD1. The CDR3 covers 16 residues. CDR1 and CDR2 (germline): KGHSH, LQKENI. With 2 bases clipped from V and 7 bases from J, the junction kept 11 bases outside the gene matches. CDR3 nucleotides: TGTGCCAGCTCACCAATCATACAGGGGGCGGAAGGTGGCTACACCTTC. Translation: CASSPIIQGAEGGYTF.

This chain connects TRBV25-1 to TRBJ2-1; D possibly corresponds to TRBD2 (5 bases). In germline, CDR1 is MGHDK, CDR2 SYGVNS. The V end was cut by 6 bases, the J end by 5 bases, with 8 bases between. The CDR3 is 12 residues long. The CDR3: CASRRGNNEQFF. CDR3 sequence (DNA): TGTGCCAGCAGAAGAGGGAACAATGAGCAGTTCTTC.

J is TRBJ2-3 and V is TRBV29-1; 16 bases align to TRBD2. Germline V gene data show CDR1 as SQVTM and CDR2 as ANQGSEA. The CDR3 spans 15 residues. Trimming removed 6 bases from V and 3 bases from J; junction bases left unmatched: 3. This CDR3 reads CSVSGLAGGTDTQYF. CDR3 DNA sequence: TGCAGCGTGTCGGGACTAGCGGGGGGGACAGATACGCAGTATTTT.

The chain's CDR3 is CASRSGTSAQSSYEQYF. CDR3 in DNA: TGCGCCAGCAGGTCCGGGACTAGCGCGCAGAGCTCCTACGAGCAGTACTTC. The chain links TRBV10-2 to TRBJ2-7, with 10 bases lining up with TRBD2. This CDR3 is built from 17 residues. Germline CDR1 is WSHSY and CDR2 is SAAADI. The V gene end was trimmed by 6 bases and the J gene end by 0 bases; junction bases not matched to a gene: 11.

V and J are TRBV11-1 and TRBJ1-2; D not certain. The CDR3 runs 14 residues. The germline gives CDR1 SGHAT, CDR2 FQDESV (reference sequence). Trimming removed 5 bases at V and 2 bases at J, with 12 bases between. The CDR3 loop reads CASSLARQNYGYTF. The CDR3 region has the DNA TGTGCCAGCAGCCTTGCGAGACAAAACTATGGCTACACCTTC. Full variable domain (outside the CDR3, taken from reference TRBV11-1 and TRBJ1-2): EAEVAQSPRYKITEKSQAVAFWCDPISGHATLYWYRQILGQGPELLVQFQDESVVDDSQLPKDRFSAERLKGVDSTLKIQPAELGDSAMYLCASSLARQNYGYTFGSGTRLTVV.

The CDR3 DNA reads as TGTGCCACCAGTCTCACCGGGGGTTTGGAGACCCAGTACTTC. This translates into CATSLTGGLETQYF. This chain connects TRBV24-1 to TRBJ2-5, with a tentative D call TRBD2 (6 bases). CDR1 and CDR2 (germline): KGHDR, SFDVKD. This CDR3 is 14 amino acids long. Trimming stripped 6 bases from V and 5 bases from J, with 15 bases between.

The chain employs TRBV5-1 and TRBJ1-1; 8 bases map to TRBD1. Germline lookup yields CDR1 SGHRS and CDR2 YFSETQ. This CDR3 has 15 amino acids. V was clipped by 1 base and J by 6 bases; unmatched bases: 8. The CDR3 DNA follows: TGCGCCAGCAGCTTGTCCCCTATACAGGGGGCTGAAGCTTTCTTT. Protein product: CASSLSPIQGAEAFF. The full variable domain, in which reference TRBV5-1 and TRBJ1-1 provide the parts outside the CDR3, is KAGVTQTPRYLIKTRGQQVTLSCSPISGHRSVSWYQQTPGQGLQFLFEYFSETQRNKGNFPGRFSGRQFSNSRSEMNVSTLELGDSALYLCASSLSPIQGAEAFFGQGTRLTVV.

V is TRBV5-1 and J is TRBJ2-7; TRBD1 matches 7 bases. The CDR3 has 12 residues. Germline values: CDR1 SGHRS, CDR2 YFSETQ. The junction had 4 bases not matched to a gene; V was cut back by 4 bases and J by 6 bases. The CDR3 here is CASSLYRGEQYF. Here the CDR3 DNA reads TGCGCCAGCAGCCTCTACAGGGGCGAGCAGTACTTC.

The chain has TRBV4-1 and TRBJ1-3; D perhaps matches TRBD1 (5 bases). The CDR3 consists of 16 residues. V was trimmed by 2 bases and J by 0 bases, leaving 11 bases between them. CDR1 is MGHRA and CDR2 is YSYEKL in the germline V gene. Here the CDR3 reads CASSQRDVNSGNTIYF. Here the CDR3 DNA reads TGCGCCAGCAGCCAAAGGGACGTAAACTCTGGAAACACCATATATTTT.